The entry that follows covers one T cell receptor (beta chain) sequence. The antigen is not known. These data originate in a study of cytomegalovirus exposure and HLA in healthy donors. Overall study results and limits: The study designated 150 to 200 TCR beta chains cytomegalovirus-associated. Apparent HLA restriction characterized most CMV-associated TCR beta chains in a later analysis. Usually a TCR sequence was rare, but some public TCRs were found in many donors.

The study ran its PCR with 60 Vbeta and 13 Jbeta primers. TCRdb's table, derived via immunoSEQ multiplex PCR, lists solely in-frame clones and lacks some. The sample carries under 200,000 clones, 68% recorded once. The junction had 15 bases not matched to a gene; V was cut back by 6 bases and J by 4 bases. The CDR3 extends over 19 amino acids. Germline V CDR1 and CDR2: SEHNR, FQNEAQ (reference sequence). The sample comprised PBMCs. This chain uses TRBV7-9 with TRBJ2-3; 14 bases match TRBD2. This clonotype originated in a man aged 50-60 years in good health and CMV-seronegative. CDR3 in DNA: TGTGCCAGCAGGCCTACGGTGACTAGCGGGGGGGCCCTGGCAGATACGCAGTATTTT. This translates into CASRPTVTSGGALADTQYF.